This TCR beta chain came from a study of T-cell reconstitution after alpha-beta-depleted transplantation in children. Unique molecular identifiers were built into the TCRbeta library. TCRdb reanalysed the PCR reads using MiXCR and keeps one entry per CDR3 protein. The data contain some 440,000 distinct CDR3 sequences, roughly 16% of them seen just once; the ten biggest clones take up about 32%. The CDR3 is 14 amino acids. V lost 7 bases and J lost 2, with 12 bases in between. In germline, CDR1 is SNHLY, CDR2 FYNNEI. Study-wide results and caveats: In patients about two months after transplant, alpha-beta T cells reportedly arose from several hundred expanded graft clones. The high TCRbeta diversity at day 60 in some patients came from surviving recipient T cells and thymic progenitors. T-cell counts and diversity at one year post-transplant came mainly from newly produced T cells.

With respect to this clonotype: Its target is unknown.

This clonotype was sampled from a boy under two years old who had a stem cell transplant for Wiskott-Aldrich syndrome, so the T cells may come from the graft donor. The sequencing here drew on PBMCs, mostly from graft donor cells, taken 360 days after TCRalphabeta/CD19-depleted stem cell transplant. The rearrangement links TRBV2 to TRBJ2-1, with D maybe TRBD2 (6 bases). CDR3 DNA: TGTGCCAGCAAGGAGGGTCGGCCCTACAATGAGCAGTTCTTC. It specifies CASKEGRPYNEQFF. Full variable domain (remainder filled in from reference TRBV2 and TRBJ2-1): EPEVTQTPSHQVTQMGQEVILRCVPISNHLYFYWYRQILGQKVEFLVSFYNNEISEKSEIFDDQFSVERPDGSNFTLKIRSTKLEDSAMYFCASKEGRPYNEQFFGPGTRLTVL.